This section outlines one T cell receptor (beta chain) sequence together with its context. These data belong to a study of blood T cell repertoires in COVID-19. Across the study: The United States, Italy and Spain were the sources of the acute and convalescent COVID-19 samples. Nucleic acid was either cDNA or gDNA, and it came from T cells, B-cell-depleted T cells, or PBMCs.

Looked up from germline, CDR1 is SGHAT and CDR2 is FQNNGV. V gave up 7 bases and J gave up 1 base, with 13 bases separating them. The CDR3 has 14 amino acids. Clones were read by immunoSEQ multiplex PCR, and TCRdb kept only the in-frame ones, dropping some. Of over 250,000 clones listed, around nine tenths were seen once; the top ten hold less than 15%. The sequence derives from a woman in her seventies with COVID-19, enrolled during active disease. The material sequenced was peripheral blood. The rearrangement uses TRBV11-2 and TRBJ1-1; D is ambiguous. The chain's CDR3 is CASIPADKNTEAFF. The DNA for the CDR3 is TGTGCCAGCATACCCGCCGACAAGAACACTGAAGCTTTCTTT.